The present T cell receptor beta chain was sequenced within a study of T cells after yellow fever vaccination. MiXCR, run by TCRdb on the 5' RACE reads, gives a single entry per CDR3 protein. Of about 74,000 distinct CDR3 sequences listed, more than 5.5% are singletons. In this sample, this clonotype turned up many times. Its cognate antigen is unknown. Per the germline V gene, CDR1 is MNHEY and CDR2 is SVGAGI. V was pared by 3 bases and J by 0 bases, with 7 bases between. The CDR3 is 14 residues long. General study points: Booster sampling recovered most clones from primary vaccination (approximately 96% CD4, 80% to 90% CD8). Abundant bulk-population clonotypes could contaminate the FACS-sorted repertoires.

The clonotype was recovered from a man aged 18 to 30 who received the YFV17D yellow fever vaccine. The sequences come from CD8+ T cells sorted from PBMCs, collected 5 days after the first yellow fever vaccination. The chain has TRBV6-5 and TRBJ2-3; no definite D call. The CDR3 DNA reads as TGTGCCAGCAGTTATTGGGTTAGCACAGATACGCAGTATTTT. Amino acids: CASSYWVSTDTQYF.